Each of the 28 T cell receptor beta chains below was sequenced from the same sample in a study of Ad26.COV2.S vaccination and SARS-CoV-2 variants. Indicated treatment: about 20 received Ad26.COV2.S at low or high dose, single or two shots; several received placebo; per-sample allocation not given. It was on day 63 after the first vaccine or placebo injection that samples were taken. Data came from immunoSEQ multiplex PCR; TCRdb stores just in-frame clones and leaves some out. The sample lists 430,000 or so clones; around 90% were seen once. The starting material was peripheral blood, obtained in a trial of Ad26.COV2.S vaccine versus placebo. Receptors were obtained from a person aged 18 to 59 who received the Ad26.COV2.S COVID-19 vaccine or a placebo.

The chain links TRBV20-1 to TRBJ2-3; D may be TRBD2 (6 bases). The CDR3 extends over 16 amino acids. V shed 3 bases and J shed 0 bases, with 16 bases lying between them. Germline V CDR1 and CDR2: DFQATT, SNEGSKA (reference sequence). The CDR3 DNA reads TGCAGTGCTAGTACGTTAGCGGTGTCTAGCACAGATACGCAGTATTTT. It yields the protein CSASTLAVSSTDTQYF.

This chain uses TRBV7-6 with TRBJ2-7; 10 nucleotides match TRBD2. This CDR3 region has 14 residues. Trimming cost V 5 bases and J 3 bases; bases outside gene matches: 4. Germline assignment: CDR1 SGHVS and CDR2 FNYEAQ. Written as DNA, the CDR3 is TGTGCCAGCAGCAAACTAGCGGGACTCTACGAGCAGTACTTC. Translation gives CASSKLAGLYEQYF.

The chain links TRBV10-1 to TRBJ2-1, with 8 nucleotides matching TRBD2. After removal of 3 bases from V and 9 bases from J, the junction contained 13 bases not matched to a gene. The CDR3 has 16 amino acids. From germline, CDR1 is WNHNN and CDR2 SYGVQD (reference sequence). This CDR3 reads CASSDSKTGGPGEQFF. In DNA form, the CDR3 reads TGCGCCAGCAGTGACAGTAAAACGGGAGGGCCTGGTGAGCAGTTCTTC.

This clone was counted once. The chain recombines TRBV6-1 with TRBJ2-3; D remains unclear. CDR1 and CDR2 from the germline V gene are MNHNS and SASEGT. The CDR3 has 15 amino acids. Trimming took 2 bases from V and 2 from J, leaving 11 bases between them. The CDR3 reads CASSERSYYTDTQYF. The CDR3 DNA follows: TGTGCCAGCAGTGAACGGAGCTACTACACAGATACGCAGTATTTT.

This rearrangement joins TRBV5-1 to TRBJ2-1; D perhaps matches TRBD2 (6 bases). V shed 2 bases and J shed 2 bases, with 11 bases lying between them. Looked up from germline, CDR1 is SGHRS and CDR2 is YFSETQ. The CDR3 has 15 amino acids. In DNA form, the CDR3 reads TGCGCCAGCAGCTTTCGTAGCGGAACCTACAATGAGCAGTTCTTC. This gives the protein CASSFRSGTYNEQFF. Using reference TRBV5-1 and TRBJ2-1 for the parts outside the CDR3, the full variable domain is KAGVTQTPRYLIKTRGQQVTLSCSPISGHRSVSWYQQTPGQGLQFLFEYFSETQRNKGNFPGRFSGRQFSNSRSEMNVSTLELGDSALYLCASSFRSGTYNEQFFGPGTRLTVL.

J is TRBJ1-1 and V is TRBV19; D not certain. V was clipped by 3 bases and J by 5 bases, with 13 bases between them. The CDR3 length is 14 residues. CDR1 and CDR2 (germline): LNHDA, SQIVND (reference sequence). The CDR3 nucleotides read TGTGCCAGTAGTATTCAATCCGCGAGAACTGAAGCTTTCTTT. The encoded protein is CASSIQSARTEAFF.

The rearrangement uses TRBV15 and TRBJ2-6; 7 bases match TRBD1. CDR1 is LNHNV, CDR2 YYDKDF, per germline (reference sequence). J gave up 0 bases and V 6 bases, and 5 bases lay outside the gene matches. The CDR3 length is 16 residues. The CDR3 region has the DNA TGTGCCACCAGTCATAACAGGGGCTCTGGGGCCAACGTCCTGACTTTC. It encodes CATSHNRGSGANVLTF. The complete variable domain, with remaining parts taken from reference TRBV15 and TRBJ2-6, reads DAMVIQNPRYQVTQFGKPVTLSCSQTLNHNVMYWYQQKSSQAPKLLFHYYDKDFNNEADTPDNFQSRRPNTSFCFLDIRSPGLGDTAMYLCATSHNRGSGANVLTFGAGSRLTVL.

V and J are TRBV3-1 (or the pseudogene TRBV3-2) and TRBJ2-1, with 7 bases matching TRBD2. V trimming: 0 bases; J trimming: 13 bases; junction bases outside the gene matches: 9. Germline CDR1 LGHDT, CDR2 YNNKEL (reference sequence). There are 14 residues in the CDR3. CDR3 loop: CASSQDLGLEAQFF. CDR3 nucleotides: TGTGCCAGCAGCCAAGATCTCGGACTAGAGGCTCAGTTCTTC.

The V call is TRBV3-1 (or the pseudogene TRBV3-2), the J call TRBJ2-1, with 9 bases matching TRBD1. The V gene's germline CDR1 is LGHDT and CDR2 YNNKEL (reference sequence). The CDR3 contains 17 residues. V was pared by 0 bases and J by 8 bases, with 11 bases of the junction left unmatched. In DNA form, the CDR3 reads TGTGCCAGCAGCCAAGATCATGGAGGACAGGGGTCCCATGAGCAGTTCTTC. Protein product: CASSQDHGGQGSHEQFF.

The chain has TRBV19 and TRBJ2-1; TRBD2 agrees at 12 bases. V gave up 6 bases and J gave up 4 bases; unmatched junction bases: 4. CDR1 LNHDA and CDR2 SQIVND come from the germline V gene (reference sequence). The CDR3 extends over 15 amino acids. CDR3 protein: CASSDGLAGYNEQFF. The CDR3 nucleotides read TGTGCCAGTAGCGACGGACTAGCGGGATACAATGAGCAGTTCTTC.

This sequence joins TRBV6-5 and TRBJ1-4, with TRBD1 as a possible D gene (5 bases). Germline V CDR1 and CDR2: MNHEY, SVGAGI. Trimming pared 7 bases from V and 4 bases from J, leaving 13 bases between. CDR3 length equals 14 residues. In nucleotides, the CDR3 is TGTGCCAGCACCGACAGTTGGGTTAATGAAAAACTGTTTTTT. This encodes CASTDSWVNEKLFF.

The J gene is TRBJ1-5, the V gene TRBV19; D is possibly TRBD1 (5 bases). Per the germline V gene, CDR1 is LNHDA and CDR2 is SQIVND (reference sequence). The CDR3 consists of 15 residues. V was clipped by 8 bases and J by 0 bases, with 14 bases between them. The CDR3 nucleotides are TGTGCCAGTTGTCGGGGGACCCTTAGCAATCAGCCCCAGCATTTT. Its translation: CASCRGTLSNQPQHF.

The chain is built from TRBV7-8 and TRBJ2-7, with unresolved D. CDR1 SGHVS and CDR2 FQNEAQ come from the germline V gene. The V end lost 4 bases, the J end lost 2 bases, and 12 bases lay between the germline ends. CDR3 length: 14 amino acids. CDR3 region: CASSSWTVTYEQYF. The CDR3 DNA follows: TGTGCCAGCAGCTCCTGGACCGTCACCTACGAGCAGTACTTC.

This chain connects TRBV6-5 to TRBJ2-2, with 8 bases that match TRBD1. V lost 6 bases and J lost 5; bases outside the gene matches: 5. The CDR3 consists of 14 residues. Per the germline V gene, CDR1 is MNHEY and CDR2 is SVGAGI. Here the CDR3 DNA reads TGTGCCAGCAGCCAACAGGGGGGAACCGGGGAGCTGTTTTTT. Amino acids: CASSQQGGTGELFF.

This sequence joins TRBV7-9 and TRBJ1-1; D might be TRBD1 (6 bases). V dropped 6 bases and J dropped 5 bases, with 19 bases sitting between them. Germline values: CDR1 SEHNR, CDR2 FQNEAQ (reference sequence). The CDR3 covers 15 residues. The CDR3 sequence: CASSSRPQGPTEAFF. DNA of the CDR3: TGTGCCAGCAGTAGTCGACCACAGGGTCCTACTGAAGCTTTCTTT.

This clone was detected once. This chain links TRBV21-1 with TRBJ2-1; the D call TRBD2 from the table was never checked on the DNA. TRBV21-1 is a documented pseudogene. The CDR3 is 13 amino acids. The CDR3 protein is CASRKGVGTSQFF. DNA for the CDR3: TGTGCCAGCAGAAAAGGGGTAGGGACTAGTCAGTTCTTC.

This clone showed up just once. The CDR3 coding sequence is TGCGCCAGCAGCCGCCGACTAGCGGAGCACACAGATACGCAGTATTTT. This encodes CASSRRLAEHTDTQYF. The chain links TRBV4-3 to TRBJ2-3; TRBD2 matches at 9 bases. Trimming at V came to 4 bases and at J to 2 bases, leaving 7 bases not matched to a gene. The germline V gene has CDR1 LGHNA and CDR2 YSLEER. The CDR3 runs to 16 residues.

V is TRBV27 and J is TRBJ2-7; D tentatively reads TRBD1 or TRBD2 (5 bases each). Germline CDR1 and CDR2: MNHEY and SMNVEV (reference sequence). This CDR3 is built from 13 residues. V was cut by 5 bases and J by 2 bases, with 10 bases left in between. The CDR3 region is CASSTQGPYEQYF. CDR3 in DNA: TGTGCCAGCAGTACCCAGGGACCCTACGAGCAGTACTTC.

In DNA, the CDR3 is TGTGCCAGCAGCTTAACGGGACGGGGGAACACTGAAGCTTTCTTT. Amino acid sequence: CASSLTGRGNTEAFF. The genes are TRBV7-2 and TRBJ1-1; D possibly corresponds to TRBD1 (5 bases). The CDR3 sequence is 15 residues long. CDR1 and CDR2 (germline): SGHTA, FQGNSA. Deletions cut 2 bases from V and 1 base from J, with 11 bases between.

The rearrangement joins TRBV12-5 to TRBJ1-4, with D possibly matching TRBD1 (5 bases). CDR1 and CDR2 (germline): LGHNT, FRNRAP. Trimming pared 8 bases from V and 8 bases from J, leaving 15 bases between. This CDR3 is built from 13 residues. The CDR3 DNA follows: TGTGCTAGTTCCGTTGGGGCGCAGGAAAAACTGTTTTTT. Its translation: CASSVGAQEKLFF.

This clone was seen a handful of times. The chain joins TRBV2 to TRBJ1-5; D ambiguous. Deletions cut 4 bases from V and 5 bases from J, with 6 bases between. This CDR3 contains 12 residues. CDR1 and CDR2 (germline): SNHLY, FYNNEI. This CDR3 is CASSGSDQPQHF. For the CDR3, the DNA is TGTGCCAGCAGTGGATCTGATCAGCCCCAGCATTTT.

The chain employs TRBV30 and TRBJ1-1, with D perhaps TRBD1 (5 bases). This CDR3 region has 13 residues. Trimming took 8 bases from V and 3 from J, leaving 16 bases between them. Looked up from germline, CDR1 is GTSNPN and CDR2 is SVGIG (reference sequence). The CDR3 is CAGALRRYTEAFF. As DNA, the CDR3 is TGTGCCGGGGCCCTCCGGAGATACACTGAAGCTTTCTTT.

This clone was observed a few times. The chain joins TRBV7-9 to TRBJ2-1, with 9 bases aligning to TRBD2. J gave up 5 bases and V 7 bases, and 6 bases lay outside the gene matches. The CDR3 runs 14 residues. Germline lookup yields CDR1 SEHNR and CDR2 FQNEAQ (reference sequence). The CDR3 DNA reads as TGTGCCAGCAACACAGCTAGCGGGGACAATGAGCAGTTCTTC. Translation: CASNTASGDNEQFF.

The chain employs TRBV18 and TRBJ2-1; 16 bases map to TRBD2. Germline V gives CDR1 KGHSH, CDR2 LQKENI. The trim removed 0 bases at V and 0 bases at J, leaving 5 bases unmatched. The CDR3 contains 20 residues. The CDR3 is CASSPPVGLAGGPSYNEQFF. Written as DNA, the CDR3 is TGTGCCAGCTCACCACCGGTGGGACTAGCGGGAGGGCCCTCCTACAATGAGCAGTTCTTC.

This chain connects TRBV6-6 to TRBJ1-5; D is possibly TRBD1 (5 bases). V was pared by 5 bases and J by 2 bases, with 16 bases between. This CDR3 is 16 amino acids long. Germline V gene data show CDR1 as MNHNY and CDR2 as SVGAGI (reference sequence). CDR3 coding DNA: TGTGCCAGCAGTCCCCTAGGGGTTATGGGCAATCAGCCCCAGCATTTT. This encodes CASSPLGVMGNQPQHF.

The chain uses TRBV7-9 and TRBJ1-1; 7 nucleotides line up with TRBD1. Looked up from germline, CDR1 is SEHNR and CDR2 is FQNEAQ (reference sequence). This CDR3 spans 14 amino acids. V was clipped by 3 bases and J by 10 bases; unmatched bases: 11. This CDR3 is CASSFAEGAFGAFF. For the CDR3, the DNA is TGTGCCAGCAGCTTCGCAGAGGGGGCCTTTGGAGCTTTCTTT.

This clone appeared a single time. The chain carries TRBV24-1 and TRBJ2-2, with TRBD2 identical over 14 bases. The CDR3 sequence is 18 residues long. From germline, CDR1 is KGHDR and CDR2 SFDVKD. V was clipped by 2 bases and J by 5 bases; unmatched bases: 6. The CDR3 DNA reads TGTGCCACCAGTGATTCGGGACTAGCGGGAGTCAGAACCGGGGAGCTGTTTTTT. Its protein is CATSDSGLAGVRTGELFF.

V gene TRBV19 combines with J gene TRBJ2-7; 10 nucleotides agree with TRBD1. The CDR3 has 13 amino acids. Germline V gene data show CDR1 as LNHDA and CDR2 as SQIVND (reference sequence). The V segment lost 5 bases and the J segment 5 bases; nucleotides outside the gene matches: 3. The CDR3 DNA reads TGTGCCAGTAGTGCGGACAGGGGGAACGAGCAGTACTTC. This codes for CASSADRGNEQYF.